The 27 T cell receptor beta chains in this list originate from one sample, sequenced in a study of blood T cell repertoires in COVID-19. Libraries were prepared by immunoSEQ multiplex PCR; TCRdb keeps only in-frame clonotypes and omits some of them. The sample carries about 140,000 clones, over 60% recorded once. The sample comprised peripheral blood. The receptors originated from a man aged 45-60 years with acute or convalescent COVID-19.

V gene TRBV4-1 combines with J gene TRBJ2-5; D remains unclear. CDR1 is MGHRA and CDR2 is YSYEKL in the germline V gene. V was trimmed by 1 base and J by 4 bases, leaving 7 bases between them. This CDR3 comprises 13 residues. DNA for the CDR3: TGCGCCAGCAGCCAAGCTCGGTCAGAGACCCAGTACTTC. As protein: CASSQARSETQYF.

This clone is a singleton in its sample. The rearrangement joins TRBV21-1 to TRBJ2-7; TRBD1, the table's D call, was not compared with the DNA. TRBV21-1 is a known pseudogene. The CDR3 extends over 22 amino acids. The CDR3 here is CASSKALWSYLTGGLNSYEQYV. The CDR3 region has the DNA TGTGCCAGCAGCAAAGCTCTGTGGAGTTACCTGACAGGGGGCCTTAACTCCTACGAGCAGTACGTC.

The rearrangement links TRBV9 to TRBJ2-7; 14 bases fit TRBD2. Germline V gene sequence: CDR1 SGDLS, CDR2 YYNGEE. Losses at the gene ends were 4 bases for V and 5 bases for J; bases not matched to a gene: 14. This CDR3 contains 18 residues. For the CDR3, the DNA is TGTGCCAGCAGCCCCATCGGACTAGCGGGGGGACTCGCGGACGAGCAGTACTTC. Protein sequence: CASSPIGLAGGLADEQYF. The full variable domain, with the rest looked up from reference TRBV9 and TRBJ2-7, is DSGVTQTPKHLITATGQRVTLRCSPRSGDLSVYWYQQSLDQGLQFLIQYYNGEERAKGNILERFSAQQFPDLHSELNLSSLELGDSALYFCASSPIGLAGGLADEQYFGPGTRLTVT.

This chain connects TRBV19 to TRBJ1-3; 9 bases align to TRBD1. This CDR3 comprises 14 residues. Germline V gives CDR1 LNHDA, CDR2 SQIVND (reference sequence). V lost 9 bases, J lost 0 bases, and 3 bases stayed unmatched. The CDR3 spells CASRDRDSGNTIYF. Here the CDR3 DNA reads TGTGCCAGCCGGGACAGGGACTCTGGAAACACCATATATTTT.

In this sample, this clone turned up many times. The V call is TRBV9, the J call TRBJ1-5; no clear D gene. The CDR3 spans 15 residues. CDR1 is SGDLS, CDR2 YYNGEE, per germline. V lost 0 bases to trimming and J lost 2 bases, with 9 bases between them. The CDR3 reads CASSVGVVGNQPQHF. The DNA of the CDR3 is TGTGCCAGCAGCGTAGGAGTGGTTGGCAATCAGCCCCAGCATTTT.

This chain connects TRBV5-1 to TRBJ2-1; TRBD1 might be the D (5 bases). Germline lookup yields CDR1 SGHRS and CDR2 YFSETQ. CDR3 size: 14 residues. The V gene lost 0 bases and the J gene lost 2 bases, with 6 bases spanning the gap. This chain's CDR3 is CASSLGQTYNEQFF. CDR3 in DNA: TGCGCCAGCAGCTTGGGACAGACCTACAATGAGCAGTTCTTC.

J is TRBJ1-4 and V is TRBV18; 9 positions match TRBD1. In germline, CDR1 is KGHSH, CDR2 LQKENI. V lost 0 bases, J lost 7 bases, and 6 bases stayed unmatched. The CDR3 runs 16 residues. The CDR3 region is CASSPPMGQGGEKLFF. The CDR3 region has the DNA TGTGCCAGCTCACCACCGATGGGACAGGGAGGTGAAAAACTGTTTTTT.

The gene calls are TRBV6-5 and TRBJ1-3; 7 bases align to TRBD1. J lost 2 bases, V lost 5 bases, and 0 bases had no gene match. The germline V gene encodes CDR1 MNHEY and CDR2 SVGAGI. The CDR3 spans 13 residues. The CDR3 coding sequence is TGTGCCAGCAGTACAGGGGCTGGAAACACCATATATTTT. This gives the protein CASSTGAGNTIYF.

The rearrangement joins TRBV2 to TRBJ1-4, with unresolved D. In germline, CDR1 is SNHLY, CDR2 FYNNEI. The CDR3 has 14 residues. Trimming removed 4 bases at V and 4 bases at J, with 10 bases between. The DNA of the CDR3 is TGTGCCAGCAGTGGTCTGAGCTTTAATGAAAAACTGTTTTTT. It is translated as CASSGLSFNEKLFF.

V usage is TRBV7-2 and J usage is TRBJ1-2, with unresolved D. The CDR3 contains 12 residues. Germline V lookup: CDR1 SGHTA, CDR2 FQGNSA. V dropped 3 bases and J dropped 6 bases, with 8 bases sitting between them. DNA for the CDR3: TGTGCCAGCAGCTTGAGGGCGGATGGCTACACCTTC. Translating gives CASSLRADGYTF.

The chain combines TRBV9 with TRBJ2-3; 7 nucleotides line up with TRBD2. V gave up 4 bases and J gave up 6 bases; unmatched junction bases: 11. The germline CDR1 and CDR2 sequences are SGDLS and YYNGEE. The CDR3 is 15 amino acids. This chain's CDR3 is CASSTFAGEGDTQYF. In DNA form, the CDR3 reads TGTGCCAGCAGCACCTTTGCGGGGGAGGGCGATACGCAGTATTTT. The whole variable domain, remainder taken from reference TRBV9 and TRBJ2-3, is DSGVTQTPKHLITATGQRVTLRCSPRSGDLSVYWYQQSLDQGLQFLIQYYNGEERAKGNILERFSAQQFPDLHSELNLSSLELGDSALYFCASSTFAGEGDTQYFGPGTRLTVL.

This chain joins TRBV18 and TRBJ2-3, with 13 bases aligning to TRBD2. The CDR3 consists of 22 residues. Trimming removed 2 bases from V and 4 bases from J; junction bases left unmatched: 21. Looked up from germline, CDR1 is KGHSH and CDR2 is LQKENI. In DNA form, the CDR3 reads TGTGCCAGCTCACCAAGACGCGGAGTACTAGCGGGGGGGGCAAGCCGGGCAGATACGCAGTATTTT. As protein: CASSPRRGVLAGGASRADTQYF.

V usage is TRBV6-1 and J usage is TRBJ2-7, with a tentative D call TRBD2 (6 bases). The germline gives CDR1 MNHNS, CDR2 SASEGT. Trimming shortened V by 3 bases and J by 1 base, and 13 bases separated the two germline ends. CDR3 length equals 15 residues. The CDR3 nucleotides read TGTGCCAGCAGTGAGGGGGGAGAGGGTTCCTACGAGCAGTACGTC. Translated, it gives CASSEGGEGSYEQYV.

As to this clone: One junction end does not reproduce the germline sequence, and a read error may be involved. The chain is built from TRBV11-2 and TRBJ2-2, with 8 bases fitting TRBD1. Germline CDR1 reads SGHAT; CDR2 reads FQNNGV. This CDR3 region has 16 residues. The CDR3 DNA sequence: TGTGCCAGCAGCTCGAACCGGGACAGGAACGCCGGGGAGCTGTTTTTT. It codes for CASSSNRDRNAGELFF. Based on the CDR3 plus reference TRBV11-2 and TRBJ2-2, the full variable domain is EAGVAQSPRYKIIEKRQSVAFWCNPISGHATLYWYQQILGQGPKLLIQFQNNGVVDDSQLPKDRFSAERLKGVDSTLKIQPAKLEDSAVYLCASSSNRDRNAGELFFGEGSRLTVL.

The rearrangement links TRBV7-2 to TRBJ1-1; D is possibly TRBD1 (6 bases). The CDR3 length is 16 residues. V gave up 1 base and J gave up 3 bases, with 15 bases separating them. Per germline, CDR1 SGHTA and CDR2 FQGNSA. In DNA, the CDR3 is TGTGCCAGCAGCTTAGGATGGGGGCTTAAGGACACTGAAGCTTTCTTT. Residues: CASSLGWGLKDTEAFF.

This clone was detected only once. The gene calls are TRBV9 and TRBJ2-2, with a tentative D call TRBD1 (6 bases). Germline CDR1 and CDR2: SGDLS and YYNGEE. V was trimmed by 3 bases and J by 4 bases, leaving 13 bases between them. The CDR3 is 15 residues long. The CDR3: CASSARDKPTGELFF. The CDR3 nucleotides are TGTGCCAGCAGCGCACGGGACAAACCCACCGGGGAGCTGTTTTTT.

The chain joins TRBV27 to TRBJ2-5, with unresolved D. Looked up from germline, CDR1 is MNHEY and CDR2 is SMNVEV (reference sequence). V was pared by 5 bases and J by 5 bases, with 15 bases between. The CDR3 has 14 residues. The CDR3 reads CASSPSLVFETQYF. The CDR3 region has the DNA TGTGCCAGCAGTCCCTCCCTCGTCTTCGAGACCCAGTACTTC.

This chain uses TRBV5-6 with TRBJ1-5; tentatively, D is TRBD1 (6 bases). This CDR3 region has 15 residues. Between the trimmed V and J ends, which lost 0 bases and 1 base, there was a span of 8 bases. Germline CDR1 is SGHDT and CDR2 is YYEEEE. The CDR3 bases are TGTGCCAGCAGCTTGGCAGGGGTGAGCAATCAGCCCCAGCATTTT. Its translation: CASSLAGVSNQPQHF.

The chain employs TRBV18 and TRBJ1-2; 10 bases map to TRBD1. The CDR3 is 15 residues long. J lost 0 bases, V lost 5 bases, and 3 bases had no gene match. Germline V gene data show CDR1 as KGHSH and CDR2 as LQKENI. The CDR3 protein is CASSSGQGSNYGYTF. In DNA, the CDR3 is TGTGCCAGCTCATCGGGACAGGGGTCTAACTATGGCTACACCTTC.

The V gene is TRBV29-1, the J gene TRBJ2-7; no reliable D call. From germline, CDR1 is SQVTM and CDR2 ANQGSEA. This CDR3 spans 12 amino acids. Trimming removed 4 bases at V and 3 bases at J, with 10 bases between. CDR3: CSVVAGDYEQYV. DNA of the CDR3: TGCAGCGTTGTCGCAGGCGACTACGAGCAGTACGTC.

The rearrangement joins TRBV2 to TRBJ1-1; unclear D gene. The CDR3 has 13 residues. The germline CDR1 and CDR2 sequences are SNHLY and FYNNEI. Between the trimmed V and J ends, which lost 8 bases and 3 bases, there was a span of 13 bases. CDR3 DNA sequence: TGTGCCAGCCGCCTTATACAAGACACTGAAGCTTTCTTT. The encoded protein is CASRLIQDTEAFF.

This clone was seen only once. The chain links TRBV7-2 to TRBJ2-3, with D maybe TRBD1 (5 bases). The germline gives CDR1 SGHTA, CDR2 FQGNSA. The CDR3 is 14 amino acids. Trimming shortened V by 6 bases and J by 4 bases, and 14 bases separated the two germline ends. CDR3 sequence (DNA): TGTGCCAGCAGTTATGTTGGGGCGTCAGATACGCAGTATTTT. Its protein is CASSYVGASDTQYF.

In its sample, this clone was seen once. V gene TRBV2 combines with J gene TRBJ2-4; 11 bases are shared with TRBD2. The CDR3 loop spans 18 amino acids. After removal of 7 bases from V and 0 bases from J, the junction contained 11 bases not matched to a gene. The germline V gene has CDR1 SNHLY and CDR2 FYNNEI. In DNA, the CDR3 is TGTGCCAGCAACCAACCAGGGACTAGCGGTAAAGCCAAAAACATTCAGTACTTC. Its protein product is CASNQPGTSGKAKNIQYF.

The rearrangement joins TRBV7-9 to TRBJ1-2; 8 positions agree with TRBD1. Germline values: CDR1 SEHNR, CDR2 FQNEAQ (reference sequence). With V trimmed by 2 bases and J by 7 bases, 12 bases remained unmatched. The CDR3 contains 16 residues. CDR3 in DNA: TGTGCCAGCAGCTTATGGGATGGGACAGGCAATTTTGGCTACACCTTC. Translation: CASSLWDGTGNFGYTF.

This chain links TRBV5-3 with TRBJ2-2, with D perhaps TRBD2 (6 bases). TRBV5-3 is labeled an ORF, and its function is uncertain. There are 18 residues in the CDR3. V gave up 4 bases and J gave up 3 bases, with 22 bases separating them. CDR3 sequence reads: CARSPSGRPSVDTGELFF. CDR3 bases: TGTGCCAGAAGCCCCTCTGGTCGTCCTAGCGTCGACACCGGGGAGCTGTTTTTT.

This clone was seen a few times. The chain links TRBV7-3 to TRBJ2-1; 10 nucleotides align to TRBD1. CDR1 SGHTA and CDR2 FQGTGA come from the germline V gene. The CDR3 is 15 amino acids. V shed 5 bases, J shed 4 bases, and the junction held 5 bases outside the gene matches. CDR3 protein: CASSLGQGEYNEQFF. In DNA, the CDR3 is TGTGCCAGCAGCCTAGGACAGGGGGAGTACAATGAGCAGTTCTTC. Using reference TRBV7-3 and TRBJ2-1 for the parts outside the CDR3, the full variable domain is GAGVSQTPSNKVTEKGKYVELRCDPISGHTALYWYRQSLGQGPEFLIYFQGTGAADDSGLPNDRFFAVRPEGSVSTLKIQRTERGDSAVYLCASSLGQGEYNEQFFGPGTRLTVL.

Comments on this clone: Other DNA sequences of this sample code for an identical CDR3. The rearrangement links TRBV19 to TRBJ2-7; D might be TRBD2 (6 bases). Germline CDR1 and CDR2: LNHDA and SQIVND (reference sequence). V was clipped by 3 bases and J by 0 bases, with 9 bases between them. This CDR3 spans 14 amino acids. The CDR3 DNA reads as TGTGCCAGTAGTATCGGCGGGACCTCCTACGAGCAGTACTTC. This encodes CASSIGGTSYEQYF.